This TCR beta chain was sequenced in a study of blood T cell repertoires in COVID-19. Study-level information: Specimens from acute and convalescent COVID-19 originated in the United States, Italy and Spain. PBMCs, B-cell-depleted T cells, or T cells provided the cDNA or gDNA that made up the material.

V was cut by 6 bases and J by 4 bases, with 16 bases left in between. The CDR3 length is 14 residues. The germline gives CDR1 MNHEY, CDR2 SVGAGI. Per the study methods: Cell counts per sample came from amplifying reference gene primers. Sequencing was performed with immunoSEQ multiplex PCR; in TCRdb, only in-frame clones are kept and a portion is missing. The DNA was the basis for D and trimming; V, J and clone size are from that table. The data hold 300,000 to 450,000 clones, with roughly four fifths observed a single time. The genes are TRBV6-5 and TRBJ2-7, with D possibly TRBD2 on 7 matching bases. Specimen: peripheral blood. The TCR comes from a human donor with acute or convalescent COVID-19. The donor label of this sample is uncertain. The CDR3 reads CASRAGQSVYEQYF. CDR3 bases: TGTGCCAGCAGAGCGGGACAAAGTGTGTACGAGCAGTACTTC.